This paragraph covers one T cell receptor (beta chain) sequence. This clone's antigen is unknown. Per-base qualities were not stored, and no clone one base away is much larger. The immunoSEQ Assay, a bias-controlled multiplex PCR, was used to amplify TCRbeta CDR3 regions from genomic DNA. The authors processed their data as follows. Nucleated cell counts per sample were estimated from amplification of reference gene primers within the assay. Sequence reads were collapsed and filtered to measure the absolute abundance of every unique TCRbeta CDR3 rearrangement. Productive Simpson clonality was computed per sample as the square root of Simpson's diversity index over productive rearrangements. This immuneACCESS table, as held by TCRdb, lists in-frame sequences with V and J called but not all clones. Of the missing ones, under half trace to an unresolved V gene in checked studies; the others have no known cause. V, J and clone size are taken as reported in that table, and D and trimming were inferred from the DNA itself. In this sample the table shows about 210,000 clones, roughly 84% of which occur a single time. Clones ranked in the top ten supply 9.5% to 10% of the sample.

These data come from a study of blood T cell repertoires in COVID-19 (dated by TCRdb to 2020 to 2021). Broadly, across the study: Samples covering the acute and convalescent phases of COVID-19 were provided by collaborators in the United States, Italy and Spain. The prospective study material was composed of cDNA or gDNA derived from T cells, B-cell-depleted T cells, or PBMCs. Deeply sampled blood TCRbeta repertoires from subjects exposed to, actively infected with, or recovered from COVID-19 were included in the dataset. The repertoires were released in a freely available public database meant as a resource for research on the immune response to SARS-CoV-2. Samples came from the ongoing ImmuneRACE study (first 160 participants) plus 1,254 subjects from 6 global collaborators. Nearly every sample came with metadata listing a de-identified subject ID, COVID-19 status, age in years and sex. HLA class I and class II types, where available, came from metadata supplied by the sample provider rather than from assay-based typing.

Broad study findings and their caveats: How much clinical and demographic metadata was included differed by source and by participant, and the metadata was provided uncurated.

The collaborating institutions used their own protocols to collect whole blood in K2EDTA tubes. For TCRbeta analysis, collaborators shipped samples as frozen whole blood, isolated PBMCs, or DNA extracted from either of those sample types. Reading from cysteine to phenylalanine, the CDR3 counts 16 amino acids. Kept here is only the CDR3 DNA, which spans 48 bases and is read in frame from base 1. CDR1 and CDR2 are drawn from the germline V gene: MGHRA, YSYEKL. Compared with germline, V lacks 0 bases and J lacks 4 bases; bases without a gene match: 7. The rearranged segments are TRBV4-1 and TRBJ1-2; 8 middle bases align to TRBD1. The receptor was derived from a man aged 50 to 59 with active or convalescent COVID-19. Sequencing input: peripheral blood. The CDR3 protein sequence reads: CASSQDSVRGPYGYTF. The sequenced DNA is TGCGCCAGCAGCCAAGATTCAGTCAGGGGGCCCTATGGCTACACCTTC.